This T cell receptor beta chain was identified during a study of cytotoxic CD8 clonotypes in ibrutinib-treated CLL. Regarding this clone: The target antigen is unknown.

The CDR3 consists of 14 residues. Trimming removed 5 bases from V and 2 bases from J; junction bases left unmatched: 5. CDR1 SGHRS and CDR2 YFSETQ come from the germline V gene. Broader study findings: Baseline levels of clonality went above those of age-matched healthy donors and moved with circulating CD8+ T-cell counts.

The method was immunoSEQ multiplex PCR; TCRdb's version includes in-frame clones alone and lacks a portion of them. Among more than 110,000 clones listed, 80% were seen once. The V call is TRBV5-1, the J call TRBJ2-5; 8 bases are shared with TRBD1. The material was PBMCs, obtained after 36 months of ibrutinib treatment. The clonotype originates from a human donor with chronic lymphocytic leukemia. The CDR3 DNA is TGCGCCAGCAGTCCAGGACAGGGTCAAGAGACCCAGTACTTC. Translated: CASSPGQGQETQYF.